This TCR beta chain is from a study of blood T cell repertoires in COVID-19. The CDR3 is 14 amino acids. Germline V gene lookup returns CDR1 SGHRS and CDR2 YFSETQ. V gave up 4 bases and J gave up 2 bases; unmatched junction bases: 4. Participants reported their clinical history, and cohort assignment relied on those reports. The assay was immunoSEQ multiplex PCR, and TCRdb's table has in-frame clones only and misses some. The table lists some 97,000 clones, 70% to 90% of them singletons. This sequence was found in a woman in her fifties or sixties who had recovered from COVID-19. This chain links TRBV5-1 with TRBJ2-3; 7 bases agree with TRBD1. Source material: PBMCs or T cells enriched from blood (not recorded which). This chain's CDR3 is CASSQGTATDTQYF. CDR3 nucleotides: TGCGCCAGCAGCCAAGGGACAGCCACAGATACGCAGTATTTT.